The TCR beta chain described here comes from a study of blood T cell repertoires in COVID-19. Seattle patient enrollment occurred during active infection, with longitudinal follow-up thereafter. Authors' analysis steps: Nucleated cell counts were estimated from reference gene primer amplification. Measured with immunoSEQ multiplex PCR; TCRdb has only the in-frame clones, and not every one. V, J and clone size derive from that table, while D and trimming were established from the DNA sequence. The sample holds tens of thousands of clones, around 81% seen once. CDR1 and CDR2 (germline): SGHNT, YENEEA. V shed 1 base and J shed 1 base, with 9 bases lying between them. The CDR3 contains 15 residues.

Sequenced: peripheral blood. This clonotype was sampled from a woman older than 75 with COVID-19, enrolled during active disease. The chain recombines TRBV11-3 with TRBJ2-3; maybe TRBD1 (6 bases). The DNA for the CDR3 is TGTGCCAGCAGCTTAGGACAGGAGGGCACAGATACGCAGTATTTT. It is translated as CASSLGQEGTDTQYF.